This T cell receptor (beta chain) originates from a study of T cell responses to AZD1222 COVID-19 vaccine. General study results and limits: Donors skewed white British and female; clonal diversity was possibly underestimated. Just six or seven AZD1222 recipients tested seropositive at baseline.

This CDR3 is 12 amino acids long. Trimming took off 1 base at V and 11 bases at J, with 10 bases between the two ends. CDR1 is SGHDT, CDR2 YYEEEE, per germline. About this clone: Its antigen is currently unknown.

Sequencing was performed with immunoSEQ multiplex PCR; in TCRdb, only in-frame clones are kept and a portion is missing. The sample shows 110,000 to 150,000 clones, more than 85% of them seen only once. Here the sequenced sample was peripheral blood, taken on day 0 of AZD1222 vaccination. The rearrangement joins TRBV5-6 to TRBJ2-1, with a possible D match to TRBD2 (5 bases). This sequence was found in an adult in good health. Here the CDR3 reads CASSLSSLKQFF. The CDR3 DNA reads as TGTGCCAGCAGCTTGTCTAGCCTTAAGCAGTTCTTC.